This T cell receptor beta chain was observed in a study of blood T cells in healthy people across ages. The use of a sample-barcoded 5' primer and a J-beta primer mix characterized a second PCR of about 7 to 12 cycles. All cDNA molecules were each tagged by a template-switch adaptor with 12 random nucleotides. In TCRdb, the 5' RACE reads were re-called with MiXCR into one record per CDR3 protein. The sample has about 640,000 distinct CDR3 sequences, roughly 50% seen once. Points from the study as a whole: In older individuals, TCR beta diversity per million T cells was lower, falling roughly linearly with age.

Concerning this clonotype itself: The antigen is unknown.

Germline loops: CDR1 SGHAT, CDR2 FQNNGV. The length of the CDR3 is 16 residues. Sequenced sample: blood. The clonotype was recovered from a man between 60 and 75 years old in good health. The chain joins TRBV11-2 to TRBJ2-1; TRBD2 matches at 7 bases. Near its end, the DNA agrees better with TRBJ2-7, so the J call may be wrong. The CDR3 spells CASSLARDYLYNEQYF. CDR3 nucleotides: TGTGCCAGCAGCTTAGCCCGGGACTACCTCTACAATGAGCAGTACTTC.